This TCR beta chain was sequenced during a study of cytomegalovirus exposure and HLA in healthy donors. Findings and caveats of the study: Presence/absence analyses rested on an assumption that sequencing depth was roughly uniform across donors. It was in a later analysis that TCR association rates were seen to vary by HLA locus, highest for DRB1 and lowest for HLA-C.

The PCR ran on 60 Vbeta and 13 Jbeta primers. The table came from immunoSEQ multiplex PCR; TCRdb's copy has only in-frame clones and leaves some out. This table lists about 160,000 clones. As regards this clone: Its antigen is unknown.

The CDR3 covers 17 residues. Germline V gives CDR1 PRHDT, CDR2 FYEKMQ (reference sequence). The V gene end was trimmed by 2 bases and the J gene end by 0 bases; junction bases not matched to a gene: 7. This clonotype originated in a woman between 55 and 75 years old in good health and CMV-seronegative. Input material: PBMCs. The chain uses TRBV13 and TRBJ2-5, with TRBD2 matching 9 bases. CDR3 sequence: CASSLRPTSGNQETQYF. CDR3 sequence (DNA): TGTGCCAGCAGCTTACGGCCGACTAGCGGAAACCAAGAGACCCAGTACTTC. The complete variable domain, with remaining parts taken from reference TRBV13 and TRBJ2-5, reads AAGVIQSPRHLIKEKRETATLKCYPIPRHDTVYWYQQGPGQDPQFLISFYEKMQSDKGSIPDRFSAQQFSDYHSELNMSSLELGDSALYFCASSLRPTSGNQETQYFGPGTRLLVL.